Listed below are T cell receptor beta chains from one sample, sequenced in a study of T cell responses to AZD1222 COVID-19 vaccine. Sequencing used immunoSEQ multiplex PCR; TCRdb keeps in-frame clones, though not all of them. The sample shows some 200,000 clones, under 95% of them seen only once. Material: peripheral blood, obtained on day 0 of MenACWY control vaccination. The receptors shown here come from an adult in good health. Each CDR3 is given with its conserved first and last residue.

TRBV12-3/TRBV12-4 | CASSLRRVYEQYF
TRBV7-9 | CASSYGPRGAFF
TRBV6-5 | CAIRSGGSPEGELFF
TRBV27 | CASKGLGSGTGELFF
TRBV6-2/TRBV6-3 | CASSYSEAGGARAFF
TRBV27 | CASSIPPSYNEQFF
TRBV19 | CASSEGNGDQQYF
TRBV6-6 | CASSPRGTSSTDTQYF
TRBV5-1 | CASSLESAGKNLYEQYF
TRBV5-1 | CASSLEGGYGYTF
TRBV4-2 | CASSPLDSRTIYF
TRBV6-5 | CASSYSVVGNGYTF
TRBV7-2 | CASSPPSTDTQYF
TRBV7-8 | CASSPSWTYGYTF
TRBV7-9 | CASSSDWQGSNTIYF